The 15 T cell receptor beta chains below come from one sample, sequenced in a study of cytomegalovirus exposure and HLA in healthy donors. PCR employed 60 Vbeta and 13 Jbeta primers. The repertoire was sequenced with immunoSEQ multiplex PCR; TCRdb's copy has only in-frame clones and lacks some. The sample holds 120,000 or so clones, around 77% seen once. Sample: PBMCs. Every receptor here comes from a middle-aged man in good health and CMV-seropositive.

The J gene is TRBJ2-3, the V gene TRBV5-6; D unclear. Germline values: CDR1 SGHDT, CDR2 YYEEEE. This CDR3 region has 16 residues. With 1 base removed from V and 1 base from J, the gap between germline ends came to 13 bases. CDR3 region: CASSLRQPGGTDTQYF. As DNA, the CDR3 is TGTGCCAGCAGCTTGAGACAACCAGGTGGCACAGATACGCAGTATTTT.

The chain recombines TRBV29-1 with TRBJ2-5; 7 bases are a match to TRBD1. The CDR3 spans 13 residues. Germline trimming cut 8 bases from V and 1 base from J; bases unmatched to any gene: 7. CDR1 is SQVTM and CDR2 is ANQGSEA in the germline V gene. CDR3 nucleotides: TGCAGCACTTACCGACAGGGCCAAGAGACCCAGTACTTC. It codes for CSTYRQGQETQYF.

The chain joins TRBV15 to TRBJ1-1, with 7 bases aligning to TRBD1. Germline values: CDR1 LNHNV, CDR2 YYDKDF (reference sequence). V was clipped by 7 bases and J by 0 bases; unmatched bases: 20. The CDR3 is 19 residues long. The CDR3 coding sequence is TGTGCCACCAACTACCAGACAGGGCGGTGGGGTCTCATGAACACTGAAGCTTTCTTT. It translates to CATNYQTGRWGLMNTEAFF.

The chain uses TRBV4-2 and TRBJ2-2; TRBD1 matches at 7 bases. CDR3 length: 16 amino acids. CDR1 and CDR2 (germline): LGHNA, YNFKEQ. V lost 6 bases to trimming and J lost 3 bases; unmatched junction nucleotides: 10. CDR3 DNA: TGTGCCAGCAGTCTTGAACAGGGGAAGGACACCGGGGAGCTGTTTTTT. It translates to CASSLEQGKDTGELFF.

V is TRBV14 and J is TRBJ1-1; D ambiguous. V was shortened by 1 base and J by 1 base, with 4 bases between the two germline ends. Germline-derived CDR1 and CDR2 are SGHDN and FVKESK. CDR3 length: 13 residues. The CDR3 protein is CASSQGGNTEAFF. As DNA, the CDR3 is TGTGCCAGCAGCCAAGGAGGGAACACTGAAGCTTTCTTT.

V is TRBV5-1 and J is TRBJ2-3; 8 bases are a match to TRBD2. This CDR3 has 15 residues. The germline CDR1 and CDR2 sequences are SGHRS and YFSETQ. Trimming took 3 bases from V and 0 from J; bases not matched to a gene: 3. The CDR3 here is CASSSGTRSTDTQYF. The DNA for the CDR3 is TGCGCCAGCAGCTCCGGGACTAGGAGCACAGATACGCAGTATTTT.

This chain joins TRBV9 and TRBJ2-3, with 7 positions matching TRBD2. The CDR3 runs to 15 residues. J gave up 3 bases and V 2 bases, and 6 bases lay outside the gene matches. Per germline, CDR1 SGDLS and CDR2 YYNGEE. The CDR3 sequence: CASSVHYGGTDTQYF. The CDR3 bases are TGTGCCAGCAGCGTCCACTACGGGGGGACAGATACGCAGTATTTT.

V is TRBV21-1 and J is TRBJ2-2; the table calls TRBD1, which could not be checked here. TRBV21-1 is assigned pseudogene status. The CDR3 has 16 residues. This chain's CDR3 is CASSPRGDRKTGELFF. CDR3 nucleotides: TGTGCCAGCAGTCCTAGGGGGGACAGAAAGACCGGGGAGCTGTTTTTT.

V gene TRBV18 combines with J gene TRBJ2-3; 8 nucleotides align to TRBD1. The germline V gene encodes CDR1 KGHSH and CDR2 LQKENI. The V gene end was trimmed by 3 bases and the J gene end by 3 bases; junction bases not matched to a gene: 2. The CDR3 totals 14 residues. CDR3 in amino acids: CASSPDRVTDTQYF. CDR3 DNA sequence: TGTGCCAGCTCACCGGACAGGGTGACAGATACGCAGTATTTT.

The V and J genes are TRBV5-4 and TRBJ2-2, with D hard to call. The CDR3 runs to 12 residues. Germline CDR1 and CDR2: SGHNT and YYREEE (reference sequence). Trimming cost V 3 bases and J 8 bases, with 8 bases left between them. The CDR3 region has the DNA TGTGCCAGCAGCTCTCCCTCGGGGGAGCTGTTTTTT. It is translated as CASSSPSGELFF.

The J gene is TRBJ1-2, the V gene TRBV7-2, with D perhaps matching TRBD1 (6 bases). CDR3 size: 14 residues. Trimming removed 4 bases from V and 6 bases from J, with 15 bases in between. The germline gives CDR1 SGHTA, CDR2 FQGNSA. Here the CDR3 DNA reads TGTGCCAGCAGCTACCTAGGACAGTTCGATGGCTACACCTTC. Translated: CASSYLGQFDGYTF.

The rearrangement links TRBV7-2 to TRBJ2-3; 14 bases fit TRBD2. V lost 8 bases, J lost 0 bases, and 4 bases stayed unmatched. Germline V CDR1 and CDR2: SGHTA, FQGNSA. This CDR3 is built from 16 residues. The CDR3 DNA follows: TGTGCCAGCCAGGGACTAGCGGGAGCTAGCACAGATACGCAGTATTTT. Protein: CASQGLAGASTDTQYF.

The chain carries TRBV7-2 and TRBJ2-2, with 7 bases that match TRBD2. The CDR3 is 18 amino acids. J gave up 4 bases and V 2 bases, and 13 bases lay outside the gene matches. In germline, CDR1 is SGHTA, CDR2 FQGNSA. CDR3 protein: CASSLIARSGEFTGELFF. The CDR3, as DNA: TGTGCCAGCAGCTTAATAGCTAGGAGCGGGGAATTCACCGGGGAGCTGTTTTTT.

This clone turned up a few times. The V call is TRBV5-1, the J call TRBJ2-3, with 9 nucleotides matching TRBD1. The CDR3 spans 14 residues. Germline V gene data show CDR1 as SGHRS and CDR2 as YFSETQ. The ends lost 4 bases at V and 4 bases at J; junction bases unmatched: 4. CDR3 in DNA: TGCGCCAGCAGCACGGGGACAGGGCCAGATACGCAGTATTTT. Protein product: CASSTGTGPDTQYF.

V is TRBV7-9 and J is TRBJ1-2; D remains ambiguous. Germline CDR1 is SEHNR and CDR2 is FQNEAQ (reference sequence). The CDR3 spans 14 residues. V was cut by 2 bases and J by 4 bases, with 11 bases left in between. The CDR3 spells CASSLFVRGYGYTF. DNA of the CDR3: TGTGCCAGCAGCTTATTCGTCCGCGGCTATGGCTACACCTTC.